The source of this TCR beta chain is a study of technical replicates of blood from a handful of donors. In germline, CDR1 is MDHEN, CDR2 SYDVKM. V was clipped by 1 base and J by 7 bases, with 17 bases between them. This CDR3 has 16 amino acids. Using immunoSEQ multiplex PCR, the repertoire was profiled, and TCRdb retains in-frame clones only, with some absent. Of over 10,000 clones listed, around 92% are singletons. The TCR was taken from a human donor in good health. The chain joins TRBV28 to TRBJ1-5; possibly TRBD1 for D (6 bases). The sequencing sample was made of PBMCs. This chain's CDR3 is CASSLSAGALSQPQHF. The DNA of the CDR3 is TGTGCCAGCAGTTTATCTGCAGGGGCCCTAAGCCAGCCCCAGCATTTT. Full variable domain (outside the CDR3, taken from reference TRBV28 and TRBJ1-5): DVKVTQSSRYLVKRTGEKVFLECVQDMDHENMFWYRQDPGLGLRLIYFSYDVKMKEKGDIPEGYSVSREKKERFSLILESASTNQTSMYLCASSLSAGALSQPQHFGDGTRLSIL.